This T cell receptor (beta chain) was documented in a study of lymphopenia after photon versus proton radiotherapy. TCRdb's table, derived via immunoSEQ multiplex PCR, lists solely in-frame clones and lacks some. Here the sample spans roughly 18,000 clones, about 88% being singletons. Germline CDR1 is GTSNPN and CDR2 is SVGIG (reference sequence). The ends were cut back, 4 bases at V and 2 bases at J, with 8 bases in the middle. This CDR3 has 12 residues. As concerns this clone: Its cognate antigen is unknown.

Study-level points and caveats: Relative stability marked proton patients; photon patients lost diversity and naive cells. Authors raise, but do not show, better survival with proton therapy. In patients who died, overall survival fell as post-nadir TCR diversity dropped more. After lymphocyte nadir, photon-treated repertoires showed oligoclonal expansion, especially CD8+ Temra.

This material consisted of peripheral blood, taken from a patient treated with proton-based radiotherapy. The chain uses TRBV30 and TRBJ1-2; D gene ambiguous. The receptor comes from a man between 65 and 85 years old with pancreatic cancer. CDR3 amino acids: CAWNPGNYGYTF. The DNA of the CDR3 is TGTGCCTGGAACCCGGGGAACTATGGCTACACCTTC.